Presented here are 21 T cell receptor beta chains from one specimen sequenced in a study of follicular helper T cells after annual influenza vaccination. Clones were sequenced by immunoSEQ multiplex PCR, and TCRdb holds only the in-frame ones, with some missing. The data show approximately 12,000 clones, with about 80% seen just once and roughly 3.6% held by the top ten. Sample time point: 2015-2016 season, pre-vaccination. The sequencing used CXCR5+ CD38- circulating T follicular helper cells from blood, collected on the day of influenza vaccination. The subset: circulating Tfh, non-naive CD4+CXCR5+PD-1+ (ICOS+CD38+ or ICOS-CD38-). These receptors came from an adult who received the influenza vaccine.

The chain recombines TRBV30 with TRBJ1-6; the D gene is possibly TRBD1 (6 bases). Per the germline V gene, CDR1 is GTSNPN and CDR2 is SVGIG (reference sequence). Trimming removed 2 bases at V and 9 bases at J, with 11 bases between. This CDR3 contains 13 residues. CDR3 bases: TGTGCCTGGAGTTCCAGGGGTTTTTCACCCCTCCACTTT. Amino acid sequence: CAWSSRGFSPLHF. Drawing the rest from reference TRBV30 and TRBJ1-6, the complete variable domain is SQTIHQWPATLVQPVGSPLSLECTVEGTSNPNLYWYRQAAGRGLQLLFYSVGIGQISSEVPQNLSASRPQDRQFILSSKKLLLSDSGFYLCAWSSRGFSPLHFGNGTRLTVT.

J is TRBJ1-1 and V is TRBV7-8; TRBD1 aligns across 7 bases. Germline trimming cut 8 bases from V and 5 bases from J; bases unmatched to any gene: 11. Per germline, CDR1 SGHVS and CDR2 FQNEAQ. The CDR3 loop spans 14 amino acids. The CDR3 reads CASRPTTGRTEAFF. Here the CDR3 DNA reads TGTGCCAGCCGGCCTACGACAGGGAGGACTGAAGCTTTCTTT. Full variable domain (outside the CDR3, taken from reference TRBV7-8 and TRBJ1-1): GAGVSQSPRYKVAKRGQDVALRCDPISGHVSLFWYQQALGQGPEFLTYFQNEAQLDKSGLPSDRFFAERPEGSVSTLKIQRTQQEDSAVYLCASRPTTGRTEAFFGQGTRLTVV.

The V call is TRBV14, the J call TRBJ2-5; no clear D gene. Germline CDR1 is SGHDN and CDR2 is FVKESK. V lost 0 bases to trimming and J lost 7 bases, with 9 bases between them. CDR3 size: 13 residues. Written as DNA, the CDR3 is TGTGCCAGCAGCCAAGACTGGATTGGGACCCAGTACTTC. Protein sequence: CASSQDWIGTQYF.

J is TRBJ2-7 and V is TRBV5-1; D could derive from TRBD1 or TRBD2 (6 bases each). The ends were cut back, 2 bases at V and 0 bases at J, with 12 bases in the middle. The CDR3 is 15 residues long. Germline V gene lookup returns CDR1 SGHRS and CDR2 YFSETQ. CDR3 region: CASSLRGDSSYEQYF. CDR3 nucleotides: TGCGCCAGCAGCTTAAGGGGGGACTCCTCCTACGAGCAGTACTTC.

This chain connects TRBV28 to TRBJ2-3; TRBD1 aligns across 8 bases. This CDR3 region has 15 residues. Trimming removed 6 bases from V and 3 bases from J; junction bases left unmatched: 8. CDR1 MDHEN and CDR2 SYDVKM come from the germline V gene. CDR3 nucleotides: TGTGCCAGCAGGACCGACAGGGGAGTTACAGATACGCAGTATTTT. Translated: CASRTDRGVTDTQYF.

This sequence joins TRBV6-6 and TRBJ1-3; D gene ambiguous. Germline V gene data show CDR1 as MNHNY and CDR2 as SVGAGI (reference sequence). V was clipped by 4 bases and J by 0 bases, with 4 bases between them. The CDR3 runs to 13 residues. The CDR3 DNA sequence: TGTGCCAGCAGTTCACACTCTGGAAACACCATATATTTT. Its translation: CASSSHSGNTIYF.

The chain combines TRBV11-3 with TRBJ1-1; D is perhaps TRBD1 (6 bases). V was trimmed by 3 bases and J by 1 base, leaving 9 bases between them. Germline loops: CDR1 SGHNT, CDR2 YENEEA. This CDR3 has 14 residues. The CDR3 protein is CASSLGHSNTEAFF. The CDR3 bases are TGTGCCAGCAGCTTGGGACACTCGAACACTGAAGCTTTCTTT. Combining the CDR3 with reference TRBV11-3 and TRBJ1-1 gives the whole variable domain EAGVVQSPRYKIIEKKQPVAFWCNPISGHNTLYWYLQNLGQGPELLIRYENEEAVDDSQLPKDRFSAERLKGVDSTLKIQPAELGDSAVYLCASSLGHSNTEAFFGQGTRLTVV.

This clone was observed a single time. The chain uses TRBV7-9 and TRBJ2-2; 10 nucleotides agree with TRBD2. CDR3 length equals 15 residues. V trimming: 11 bases; J trimming: 3 bases; junction bases outside the gene matches: 9. Germline values: CDR1 SEHNR, CDR2 FQNEAQ (reference sequence). The CDR3 spells CAASGGSTDTGELFF. In DNA form, the CDR3 reads TGTGCCGCTAGCGGGGGTTCAACCGACACCGGGGAGCTGTTTTTT.

The chain joins TRBV10-1 to TRBJ1-4, with D possibly TRBD1 on 5 matching bases. From germline, CDR1 is WNHNN and CDR2 SYGVQD (reference sequence). CDR3 size: 16 residues. Deletions cut 4 bases from V and 0 bases from J, with 12 bases between. This CDR3 is CASSAAGTATNEKLFF. CDR3 bases: TGCGCCAGCAGTGCCGCAGGGACCGCAACTAATGAAAAACTGTTTTTT.

This CDR3 reads CASSPASANYNEQFF. CDR3 nucleotide sequence: TGTGCCAGCAGCCCCGCGTCCGCGAACTACAATGAGCAGTTCTTC. The V and J genes are TRBV11-1 and TRBJ2-1; D is ambiguous. Germline-derived CDR1 and CDR2 are SGHAT and FQDESV (reference sequence). This CDR3 spans 15 amino acids. Trimming shortened V by 5 bases and J by 3 bases, and 14 bases separated the two germline ends. Supplemented by reference TRBV11-1 and TRBJ2-1, the full variable domain reads EAEVAQSPRYKITEKSQAVAFWCDPISGHATLYWYRQILGQGPELLVQFQDESVVDDSQLPKDRFSAERLKGVDSTLKIQPAELGDSAMYLCASSPASANYNEQFFGPGTRLTVL.

The genes are TRBV9 and TRBJ2-2, with D perhaps being TRBD1 or TRBD2 (5 bases each). The CDR3 is 13 residues long. Per the germline V gene, CDR1 is SGDLS and CDR2 is YYNGEE. V was pared by 1 base and J by 6 bases, with 7 bases between. CDR3 protein: CASSVLGAGELFF. The DNA of the CDR3 is TGTGCCAGCAGCGTATTGGGGGCCGGGGAGCTGTTTTTT.

This chain uses TRBV6-1 with TRBJ1-6, with D possibly TRBD1 on 6 matching bases. Trimming pared 6 bases from V and 6 bases from J, leaving 9 bases between. Germline V lookup: CDR1 MNHNS, CDR2 SASEGT. The CDR3 length is 13 residues. This CDR3 is CASRPDSNSPLHF. The CDR3 DNA reads TGTGCCAGCAGGCCGGACAGTAATTCACCCCTCCACTTT.

The genes are TRBV2 and TRBJ2-3, with 8 bases fitting TRBD2. The junction had 6 bases not matched to a gene; V was cut back by 6 bases and J by 1 base. Germline lookup yields CDR1 SNHLY and CDR2 FYNNEI. This CDR3 comprises 15 residues. CDR3 residues: CASSGPGGGTDTQYF. Here the CDR3 DNA reads TGTGCCAGCAGCGGGCCCGGGGGGGGCACAGATACGCAGTATTTT. The whole variable domain, remainder taken from reference TRBV2 and TRBJ2-3, is EPEVTQTPSHQVTQMGQEVILRCVPISNHLYFYWYRQILGQKVEFLVSFYNNEISEKSEIFDDQFSVERPDGSNFTLKIRSTKLEDSAMYFCASSGPGGGTDTQYFGPGTRLTVL.

The chain combines TRBV6-1 with TRBJ2-1; D gene unclear. The CDR3 loop spans 11 amino acids. V lost 5 bases to trimming and J lost 13 bases, with 12 bases between them. Germline-derived CDR1 and CDR2 are MNHNS and SASEGT. The CDR3 region is CASSLGDSQFF. CDR3 bases: TGTGCCAGCAGTCTGGGTGATTCCCAGTTCTTC.

This chain uses TRBV23-1 with TRBJ1-3; possible D gene TRBD1, 5 bases. TRBV23-1 is given ORF status, its function remaining uncertain. Trimming left V 5 bases short and J 3 bases short, with 11 bases between. The length of the CDR3 is 14 residues. CDR3 protein: CASSSGYGGNTIYF. The CDR3 region has the DNA TGCGCCAGCAGTTCAGGGTACGGTGGAAACACCATATATTTT.

The chain employs TRBV5-6 and TRBJ2-7; D possibly uses TRBD1 or TRBD2 (5 bases each). The germline V gene encodes CDR1 SGHDT and CDR2 YYEEEE. Trimming cost V 0 bases and J 3 bases, with 16 bases left between them. The CDR3 is 16 amino acids. This chain's CDR3 is CASSLASRAARYEQYF. The CDR3 region has the DNA TGTGCCAGCAGCTTGGCTAGCAGGGCGGCCCGCTACGAGCAGTACTTC.

V usage is TRBV7-2 and J usage is TRBJ2-2; D gene ambiguous. The CDR3 spans 13 residues. Germline V lookup: CDR1 SGHTA, CDR2 FQGNSA. Trimming took off 4 bases at V and 6 bases at J, with 9 bases between the two ends. As DNA, the CDR3 is TGTGCCAGCAGCTCCAGCATTCCCGGGGAGCTGTTTTTT. Protein sequence: CASSSSIPGELFF.

The chain is built from TRBV29-1 and TRBJ2-7; 9 positions match TRBD2. The CDR3 spans 15 residues. Germline values: CDR1 SQVTM, CDR2 ANQGSEA. The V gene end was trimmed by 7 bases and the J gene end by 3 bases; junction bases not matched to a gene: 13. CDR3 sequence reads: CSAGRVGGGVYEQYF. The CDR3 region has the DNA TGCAGCGCCGGGAGGGTCGGCGGGGGGGTCTACGAGCAGTACTTC.

This rearrangement joins TRBV5-4 to TRBJ1-1, with a weak D call TRBD1 (5 bases). This CDR3 comprises 15 residues. Germline CDR1 is SGHNT and CDR2 is YYREEE (reference sequence). Trimming cost V 0 bases and J 1 base, with 10 bases left between them. In nucleotides, the CDR3 is TGTGCCAGCAGCTTGGCCCTAAGGGGGAACACTGAAGCTTTCTTT. Translation: CASSLALRGNTEAFF.

Here the CDR3 reads CASSQDLGGRETQYF. The DNA of the CDR3 is TGTGCCAGCAGCCAAGATTTAGGGGGTAGGGAGACCCAGTACTTC. V usage is TRBV4-2 and J usage is TRBJ2-5, with TRBD1 as a possible D gene (6 bases). The germline V gene encodes CDR1 LGHNA and CDR2 YNFKEQ. The CDR3 loop spans 15 amino acids. The ends were cut back, 0 bases at V and 5 bases at J, with 13 bases in the middle.

V and J are TRBV7-9 and TRBJ2-2; possible D gene TRBD1, 6 bases. Germline loops: CDR1 SEHNR, CDR2 FQNEAQ (reference sequence). V was trimmed by 4 bases and J by 4 bases, leaving 10 bases between them. The CDR3 totals 14 residues. The CDR3 loop is CASSSQQGTGELFF. The CDR3, as DNA: TGTGCCAGCAGCTCGCAACAGGGCACCGGGGAGCTGTTTTTT.